This entry lists 9 T cell receptor beta chains sequenced from one sample in a study of radiotherapy plus CTLA-4 blockade in lung cancer. Assay: immunoSEQ multiplex PCR; the TCRdb copy retains only in-frame clones and omits some. Counted here are about 90,000 clones, 55% to 75% occurring once; the ten biggest clones make up over 11%. The sample here was peripheral blood, taken from a patient treated with radiotherapy plus ipilimumab. The origin of the receptors is a human donor with non-small cell lung cancer that progressed on radiotherapy plus ipilimumab.

The chain couples TRBV19 to TRBJ1-5, with D possibly matching TRBD1 (5 bases). The germline V and J ends were trimmed by 9 bases and 2 bases, with 17 bases remaining between them. Per germline, CDR1 LNHDA and CDR2 SQIVND (reference sequence). The CDR3 totals 15 residues. CDR3 nucleotide sequence: TGTGCCAGCTCTTCCGGGGCCTCTGGCAATCAGCCCCAGCATTTT. Translation gives CASSSGASGNQPQHF.

J is TRBJ2-3 and V is TRBV11-3, with D unclear. Germline assignment: CDR1 SGHNT and CDR2 YENEEA. V shed 1 base and J shed 4 bases, with 6 bases lying between them. The CDR3 is 13 residues long. CDR3 in amino acids: CASSLAPSDTQYF. As DNA, the CDR3 is TGTGCCAGCAGCTTAGCCCCCTCAGATACGCAGTATTTT.

The chain joins TRBV5-1 to TRBJ2-3, with D hard to call. The V gene's germline CDR1 is SGHRS and CDR2 YFSETQ. The CDR3 sequence is 13 residues long. Trimming took 2 bases from V and 5 from J, leaving 9 bases between them. The CDR3 region has the DNA TGCGCCAGCAGCTTAAATGATGAAGATACGCAGTATTTT. Translation gives CASSLNDEDTQYF.

The chain uses TRBV19 and TRBJ1-4; TRBD1 aligns across 8 bases. This CDR3 has 13 residues. Germline CDR1 is LNHDA and CDR2 is SQIVND (reference sequence). V shed 3 bases and J 7 bases; nucleotides not matched to a gene: 1. The chain's CDR3 is CASSIQGAEKLFF. CDR3 in DNA: TGTGCCAGTAGTATTCAGGGGGCTGAAAAACTGTTTTTT.

This clone was counted between two and nine times. This chain joins TRBV5-6 and TRBJ1-1; possibly TRBD1 for D (5 bases). CDR1 and CDR2 (germline): SGHDT, YYEEEE. The CDR3 is 14 residues long. Trimming pared 3 bases from V and 5 bases from J, leaving 14 bases between. Written as DNA, the CDR3 is TGTGCCAGCAGCTGGGGGGACCTAAGGACTGAAGCTTTCTTT. Its protein is CASSWGDLRTEAFF.

This chain links TRBV7-9 with TRBJ2-3, with 7 bases fitting TRBD1. The CDR3 has 16 amino acids. The V gene end was trimmed by 4 bases and the J gene end by 7 bases; junction bases not matched to a gene: 14. CDR1 and CDR2 from the germline V gene are SEHNR and FQNEAQ (reference sequence). CDR3 in amino acids: CASSSMTPLQGNTQYF. The CDR3 region has the DNA TGTGCCAGCAGCTCAATGACACCCCTACAGGGGAATACGCAGTATTTT. The whole variable domain, filled in from reference TRBV7-9 and TRBJ2-3, reads DTGVSQNPRHKITKRGQNVTFRCDPISEHNRLYWYRQTLGQGPEFLTYFQNEAQLEKSRLLSDRFSAERPKGSFSTLEIQRTEQGDSAMYLCASSSMTPLQGNTQYFGPGTRLTVL.

The gene calls are TRBV5-5 and TRBJ2-7; D is possibly TRBD2 (5 bases). The V and J ends lost 2 bases and 0 bases respectively, with 12 bases between them. Germline V gives CDR1 SGHKS, CDR2 YYEKEE (reference sequence). The CDR3 has 15 amino acids. This CDR3 reads CASSLGGLDSYEQYF. The CDR3 nucleotides read TGTGCCAGCAGCTTAGGAGGTCTAGACTCCTACGAGCAGTACTTC.

This chain links TRBV4-1 with TRBJ2-2, with 7 positions matching TRBD2. J gave up 6 bases and V 4 bases, and 8 bases lay outside the gene matches. This CDR3 is built from 15 residues. The germline V gene encodes CDR1 MGHRA and CDR2 YSYEKL. In DNA form, the CDR3 reads TGCGCCAGCAGCCCCCGACTAGCCGGACCCGGGGAGCTGTTTTTT. Its translation is CASSPRLAGPGELFF.

The chain links TRBV27 to TRBJ2-1; D unresolved. V was shortened by 5 bases and J by 1 base, with 15 bases between the two germline ends. The CDR3 runs to 16 residues. The germline V gene has CDR1 MNHEY and CDR2 SMNVEV (reference sequence). Written as DNA, the CDR3 is TGTGCCAGCAGTCCCTGGGGTGTGGGTTCCTACAATGAGCAGTTCTTC. It translates to CASSPWGVGSYNEQFF.